This T cell receptor (beta chain) is from a study of blood T cells in healthy people across ages. Together with a sample-barcoded 5' primer, a J-beta primer mix was included in a second PCR lasting about 7 to 11 cycles. TCRdb passed the 5' RACE reads through MiXCR, listing each CDR3 protein once. The sample holds about 1.8 million distinct CDR3 sequences, 49% seen once. Study conclusions and caveats: Diversity estimated from one million T cells was considered an underestimate.

Germline-derived CDR1 and CDR2 are SEHNR and FQNEAQ (reference sequence). CDR3 length: 15 residues. Worth noting for this clonotype: Its antigen remains unidentified.

Russia was home to the donors, healthy Caucasian individuals aged roughly 6 to 100. The receptor was derived from a woman in her thirties or forties in good health. The V gene is TRBV7-9, the J gene TRBJ2-4; 11 bases match TRBD2. The closer fit of TRBJ2-5 to the DNA end suggests the J call may be wrong. The sequenced sample consisted of blood. This CDR3 reads CASSFPSSGGETQYF. CDR3 in DNA: TGTGCCAGCAGCTTCCCCTCTAGCGGGGGGGAGACCCAGTACTTC.